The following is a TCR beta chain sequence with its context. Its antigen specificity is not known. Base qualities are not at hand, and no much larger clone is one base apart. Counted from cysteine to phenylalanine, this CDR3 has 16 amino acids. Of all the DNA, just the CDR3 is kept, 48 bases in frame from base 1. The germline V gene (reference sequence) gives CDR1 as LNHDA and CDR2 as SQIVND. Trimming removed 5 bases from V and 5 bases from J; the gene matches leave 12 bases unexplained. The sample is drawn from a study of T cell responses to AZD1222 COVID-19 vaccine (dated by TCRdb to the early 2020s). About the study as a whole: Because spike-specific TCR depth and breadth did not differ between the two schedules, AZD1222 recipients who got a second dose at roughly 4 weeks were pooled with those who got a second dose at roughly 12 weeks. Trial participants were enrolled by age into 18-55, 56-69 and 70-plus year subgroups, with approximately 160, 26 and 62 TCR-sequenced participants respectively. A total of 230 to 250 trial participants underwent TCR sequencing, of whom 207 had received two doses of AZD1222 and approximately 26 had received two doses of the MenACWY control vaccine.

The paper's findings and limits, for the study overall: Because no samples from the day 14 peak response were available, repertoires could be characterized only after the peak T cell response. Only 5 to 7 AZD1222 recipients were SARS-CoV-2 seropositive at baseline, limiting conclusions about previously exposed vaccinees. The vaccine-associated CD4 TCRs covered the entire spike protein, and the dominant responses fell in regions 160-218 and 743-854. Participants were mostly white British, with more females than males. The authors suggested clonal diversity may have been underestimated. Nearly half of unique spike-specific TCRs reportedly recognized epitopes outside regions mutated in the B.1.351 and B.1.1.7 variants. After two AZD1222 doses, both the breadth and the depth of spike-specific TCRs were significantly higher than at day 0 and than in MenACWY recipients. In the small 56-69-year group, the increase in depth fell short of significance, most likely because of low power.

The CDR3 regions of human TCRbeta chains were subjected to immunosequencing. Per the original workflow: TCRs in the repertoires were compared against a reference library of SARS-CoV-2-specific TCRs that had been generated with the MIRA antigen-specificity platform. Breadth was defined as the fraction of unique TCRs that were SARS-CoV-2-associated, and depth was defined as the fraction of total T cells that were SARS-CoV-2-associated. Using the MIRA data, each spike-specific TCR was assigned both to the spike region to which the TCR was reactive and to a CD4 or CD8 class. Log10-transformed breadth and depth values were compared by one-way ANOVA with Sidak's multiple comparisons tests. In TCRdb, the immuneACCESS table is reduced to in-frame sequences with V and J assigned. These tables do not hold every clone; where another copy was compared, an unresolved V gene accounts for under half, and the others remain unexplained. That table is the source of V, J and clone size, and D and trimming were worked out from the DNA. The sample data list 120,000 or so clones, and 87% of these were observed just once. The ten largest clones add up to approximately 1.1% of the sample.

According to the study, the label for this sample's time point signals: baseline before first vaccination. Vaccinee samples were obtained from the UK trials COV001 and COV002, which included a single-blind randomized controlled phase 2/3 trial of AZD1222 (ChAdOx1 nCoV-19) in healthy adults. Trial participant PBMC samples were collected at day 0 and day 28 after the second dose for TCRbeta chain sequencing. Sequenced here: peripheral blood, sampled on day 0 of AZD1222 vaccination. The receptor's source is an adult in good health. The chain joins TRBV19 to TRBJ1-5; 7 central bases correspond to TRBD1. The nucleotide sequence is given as TGTGCCAGTAGTTCGGACAGGTCCGGTCGGGATCAGCCCCAGCATTTT. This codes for CASSSDRSGRDQPQHF.